This record covers a single TCR beta chain. Germline loops: CDR1 MNHEY, CDR2 SVGAGI. V was trimmed by 5 bases and J by 2 bases, leaving 10 bases between them. CDR3 length: 13 residues. This entry is derived from a study of T cell responses to AZD1222 COVID-19 vaccine. TCRdb keeps only in-frame clones here, not all; method: immunoSEQ multiplex PCR. The sample holds 120,000 or so clones, 75% to 95% seen once. This chain joins TRBV6-5 and TRBJ2-7; D call uncertain. Sequencing used peripheral blood, obtained on day 0 of AZD1222 vaccination. The receptor was derived from an adult in good health. The chain's CDR3 is CASSPLSPYEQYF. In DNA, the CDR3 is TGTGCCAGCAGTCCCCTAAGCCCCTACGAGCAGTACTTC.